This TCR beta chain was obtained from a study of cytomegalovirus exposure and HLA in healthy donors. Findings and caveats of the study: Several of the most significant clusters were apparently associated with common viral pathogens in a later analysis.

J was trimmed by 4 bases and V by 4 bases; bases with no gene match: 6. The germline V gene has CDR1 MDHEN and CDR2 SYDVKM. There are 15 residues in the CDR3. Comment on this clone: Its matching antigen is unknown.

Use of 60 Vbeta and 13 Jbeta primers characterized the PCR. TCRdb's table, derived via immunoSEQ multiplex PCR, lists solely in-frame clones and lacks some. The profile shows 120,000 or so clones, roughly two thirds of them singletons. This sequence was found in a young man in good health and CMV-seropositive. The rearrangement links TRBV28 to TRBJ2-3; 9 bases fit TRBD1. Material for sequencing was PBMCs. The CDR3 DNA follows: TGTGCCAGCAGTTCAAAGGGACAGGGCCCAGATACGCAGTATTTT. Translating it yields CASSSKGQGPDTQYF.